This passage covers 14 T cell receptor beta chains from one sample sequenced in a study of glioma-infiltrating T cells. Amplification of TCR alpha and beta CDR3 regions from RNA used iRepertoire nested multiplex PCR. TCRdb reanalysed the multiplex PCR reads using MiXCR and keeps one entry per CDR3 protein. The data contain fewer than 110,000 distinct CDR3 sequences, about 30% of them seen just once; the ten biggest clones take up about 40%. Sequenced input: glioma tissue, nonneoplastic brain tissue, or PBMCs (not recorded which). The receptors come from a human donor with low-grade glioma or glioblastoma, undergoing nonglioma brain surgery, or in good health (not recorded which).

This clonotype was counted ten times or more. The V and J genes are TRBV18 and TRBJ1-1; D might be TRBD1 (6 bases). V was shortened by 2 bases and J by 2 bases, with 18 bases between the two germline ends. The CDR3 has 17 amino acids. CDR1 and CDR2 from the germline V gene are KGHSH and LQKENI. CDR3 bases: TGTGCCAGCTCACCATGGGGACAAATAATCGGTAACACTGAAGCTTTCTTT. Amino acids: CASSPWGQIIGNTEAFF.

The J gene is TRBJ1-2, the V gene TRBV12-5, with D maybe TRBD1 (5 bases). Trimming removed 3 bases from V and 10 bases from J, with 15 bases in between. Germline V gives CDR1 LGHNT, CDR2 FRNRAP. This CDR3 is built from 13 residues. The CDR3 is CASGLVWGTHYTF. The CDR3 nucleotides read TGTGCTAGTGGTTTAGTTTGGGGCACACACTACACCTTC.

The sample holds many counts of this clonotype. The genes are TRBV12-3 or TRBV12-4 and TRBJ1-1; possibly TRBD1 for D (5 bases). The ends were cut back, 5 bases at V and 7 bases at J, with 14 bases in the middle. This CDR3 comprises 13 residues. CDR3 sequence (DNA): TGTGCCAGCAGTACCCAGGGCACAGATGAAGCTTTCTTT. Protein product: CASSTQGTDEAFF.

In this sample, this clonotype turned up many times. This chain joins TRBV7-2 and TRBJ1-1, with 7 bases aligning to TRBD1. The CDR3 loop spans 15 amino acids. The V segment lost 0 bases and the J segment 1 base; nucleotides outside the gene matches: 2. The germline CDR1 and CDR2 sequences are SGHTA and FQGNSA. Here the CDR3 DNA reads TGTGCCAGCAGCTTAGCGGGACAGTCGAACACTGAAGCTTTCTTT. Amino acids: CASSLAGQSNTEAFF. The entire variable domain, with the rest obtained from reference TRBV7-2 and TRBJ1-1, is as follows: GAGVSQSPSNKVTEKGKDVELRCDPISGHTALYWYRQSLGQGLEFLIYFQGNSAPDKSGLPSDRFSAERTGGSVSTLTIQRTQQEDSAVYLCASSLAGQSNTEAFFGQGTRLTVV.

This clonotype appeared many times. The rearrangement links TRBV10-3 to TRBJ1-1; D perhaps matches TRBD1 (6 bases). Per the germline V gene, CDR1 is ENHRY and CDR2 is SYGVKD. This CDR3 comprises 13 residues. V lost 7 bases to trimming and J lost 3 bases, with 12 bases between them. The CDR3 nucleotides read TGTGCCATCAATCGGGACACCTACACTGAAGCTTTCTTT. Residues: CAINRDTYTEAFF.

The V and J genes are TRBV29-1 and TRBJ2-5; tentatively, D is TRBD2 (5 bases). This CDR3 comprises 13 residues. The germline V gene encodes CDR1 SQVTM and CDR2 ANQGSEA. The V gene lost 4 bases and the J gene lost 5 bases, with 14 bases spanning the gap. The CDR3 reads CSVVIGVGETQYF. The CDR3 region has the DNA TGCAGCGTTGTGATCGGGGTAGGGGAGACCCAGTACTTC.

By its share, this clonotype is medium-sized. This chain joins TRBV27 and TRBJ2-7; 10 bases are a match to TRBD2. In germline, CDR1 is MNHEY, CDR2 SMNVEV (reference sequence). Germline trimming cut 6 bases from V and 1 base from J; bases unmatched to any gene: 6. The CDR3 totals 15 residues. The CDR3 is CASRPEAGGSYEQYF. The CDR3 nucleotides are TGTGCCAGCAGACCTGAAGCGGGGGGGTCCTACGAGCAGTACTTC.

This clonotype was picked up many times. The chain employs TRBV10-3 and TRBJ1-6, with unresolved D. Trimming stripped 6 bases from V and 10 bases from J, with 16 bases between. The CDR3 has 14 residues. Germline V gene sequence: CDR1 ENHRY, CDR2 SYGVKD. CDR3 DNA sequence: TGTGCCATCAGGATGGAAGGGAACTTCTCACCCCTCCACTTT. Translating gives CAIRMEGNFSPLHF.

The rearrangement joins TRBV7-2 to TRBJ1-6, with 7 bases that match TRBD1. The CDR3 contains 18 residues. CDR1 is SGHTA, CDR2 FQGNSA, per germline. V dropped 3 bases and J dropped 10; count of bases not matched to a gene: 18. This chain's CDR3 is CASSFREKQGQTSSPLHF. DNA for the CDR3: TGTGCCAGCAGCTTTAGAGAAAAGCAGGGACAGACCTCCTCACCCCTCCACTTT.

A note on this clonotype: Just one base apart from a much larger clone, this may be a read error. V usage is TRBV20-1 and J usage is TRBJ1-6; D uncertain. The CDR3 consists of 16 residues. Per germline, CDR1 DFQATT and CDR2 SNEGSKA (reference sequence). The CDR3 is CGARASGRTSNSPLHF. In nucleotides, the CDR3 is TGCGGTGCTAGGGCCTCCGGGAGAACCTCCAATTCACCCCTCCACTTT.

The CDR3 nucleotides are TGCAGTGACACTAGCGGGGGATTAGGTACGCAGTATTTT. Protein product: CSDTSGGLGTQYF. This chain links TRBV20-1 with TRBJ2-3, with 11 positions matching TRBD2. This CDR3 has 13 amino acids. The V gene end was trimmed by 7 bases and the J gene end by 8 bases; junction bases not matched to a gene: 8. Germline V gene data show CDR1 as DFQATT and CDR2 as SNEGSKA (reference sequence).

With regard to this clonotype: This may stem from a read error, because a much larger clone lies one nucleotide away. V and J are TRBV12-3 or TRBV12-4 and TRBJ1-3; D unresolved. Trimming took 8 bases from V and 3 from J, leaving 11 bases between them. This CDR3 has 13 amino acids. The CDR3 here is CASEPQDGNTIYF. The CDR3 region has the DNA TGTGCCAGCGAACCCCAGGATGGAAACACCATATATTTT.

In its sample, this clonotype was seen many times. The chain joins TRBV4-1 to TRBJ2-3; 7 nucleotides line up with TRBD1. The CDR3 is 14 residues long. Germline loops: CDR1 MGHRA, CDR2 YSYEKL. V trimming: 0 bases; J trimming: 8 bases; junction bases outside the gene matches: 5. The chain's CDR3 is CASSQERGRGTQYF. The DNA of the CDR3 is TGCGCCAGCAGCCAAGAGAGGGGGCGCGGTACGCAGTATTTT.

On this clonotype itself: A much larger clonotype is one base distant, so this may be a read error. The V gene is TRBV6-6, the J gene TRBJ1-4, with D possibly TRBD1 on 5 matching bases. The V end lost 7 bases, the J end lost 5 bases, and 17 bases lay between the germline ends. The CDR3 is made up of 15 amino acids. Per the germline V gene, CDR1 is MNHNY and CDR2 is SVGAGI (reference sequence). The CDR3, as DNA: TGTGCCAGCAAATCCAGGGAGGGTCGGAATGAAAAACTGTTTTTT. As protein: CASKSREGRNEKLFF.